This TCR beta chain was sequenced in a study of blood T cell repertoires in COVID-19. Study-level information: Acute-phase and convalescent COVID-19 samples originated in the United States, Italy and Spain.

Measured with immunoSEQ multiplex PCR; TCRdb has only the in-frame clones, and not every one. Counted here are roughly 310,000 clones, roughly nine tenths occurring once; the ten biggest clones make up roughly 2.6%. Of note for this clone: Additional DNA sequences in this sample encode the identical CDR3.

Those enrolled, adults aged about 18 to 89 years, came from 25 or so US areas. Assignments of participants to cohorts depended upon their own reported clinical history. The sequenced sample was PBMCs or T cells enriched from blood (not recorded which). The origin of this receptor is a man in his 60s who had recovered from COVID-19.

CDR3 sequence: CASSSGTEAFF. The CDR3 DNA follows: TGTGCCAGCAGCTCGGGGACTGAAGCTTTCTTT. This rearrangement joins TRBV7-9 to TRBJ1-1; D gene unclear. V was cut by 4 bases and J by 5 bases, with 5 bases left in between. The CDR3 spans 11 residues. Germline V gives CDR1 SEHNR, CDR2 FQNEAQ (reference sequence).